This T cell receptor (beta chain) was identified during a study of shared clonotypes between healthy human individuals. Overall study context: Plates per donor: three CD4 naive, three CD4 memory, two CD8 naive, one CD8 memory.

There were no recent acute infections or vaccinations among the donors, who were healthy HIV-negative adults. CD45RA-negative memory and CD45RA+ naive subsets were split from the CD4+ cells. Germline CDR1 MDHEN, CDR2 SYDVKM. The CDR3 is 14 residues long. V was pared by 3 bases and J by 4 bases, with 13 bases between. Sequencing used immunoSEQ multiplex PCR; TCRdb keeps in-frame clones, though not all of them. The sample consists of some 1,100,000 clones, 70% to 80% of them appearing once. Sequencing was performed on memory CD4+ T cells from PBMCs. Subset indicated: CD45RA-negative fraction. The V and J genes are TRBV28 and TRBJ2-7; TRBD2 might be the D (7 bases). This TCR came from a man aged 18 to 29 in good health. Some clones in this sample may be carry-over from other donors' samples. CDR3 coding DNA: TGTGCCAGCAGTTTGCACAGGGAGGGTTACGAGCAGTACTTC. Amino acid sequence: CASSLHREGYEQYF.